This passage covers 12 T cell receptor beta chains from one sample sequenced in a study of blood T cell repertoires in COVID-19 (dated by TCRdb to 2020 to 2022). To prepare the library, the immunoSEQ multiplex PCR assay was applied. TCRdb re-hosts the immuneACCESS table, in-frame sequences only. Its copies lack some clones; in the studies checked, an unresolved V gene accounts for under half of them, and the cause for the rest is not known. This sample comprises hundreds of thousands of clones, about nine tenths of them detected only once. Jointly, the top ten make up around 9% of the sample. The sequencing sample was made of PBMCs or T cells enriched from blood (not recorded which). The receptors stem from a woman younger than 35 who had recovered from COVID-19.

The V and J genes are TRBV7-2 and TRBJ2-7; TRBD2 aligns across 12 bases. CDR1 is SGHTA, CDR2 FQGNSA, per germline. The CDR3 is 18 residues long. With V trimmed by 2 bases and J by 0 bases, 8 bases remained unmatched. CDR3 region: CASSLMASGGASSYEQYF. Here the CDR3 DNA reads TGTGCCAGCAGCTTAATGGCTAGCGGGGGGGCCAGCTCCTACGAGCAGTACTTC.

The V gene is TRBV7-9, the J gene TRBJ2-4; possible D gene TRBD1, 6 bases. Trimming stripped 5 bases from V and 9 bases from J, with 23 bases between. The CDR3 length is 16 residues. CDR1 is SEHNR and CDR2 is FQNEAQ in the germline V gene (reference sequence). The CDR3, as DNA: TGTGCCAGCAGCATGACTGTGGACCACAGGGCTGGCATTCAGTACTTC. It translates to CASSMTVDHRAGIQYF.

CDR3 coding DNA: TGTGCCATCAGGATCATCGACACTACCGGGGAGCTGTTTTTT. Protein: CAIRIIDTTGELFF. The V and J genes are TRBV10-3 and TRBJ2-2, with D unclear. V lost 6 bases and J lost 5, with 13 bases in between. CDR3 length: 14 residues. Germline assignment: CDR1 ENHRY and CDR2 SYGVKD.

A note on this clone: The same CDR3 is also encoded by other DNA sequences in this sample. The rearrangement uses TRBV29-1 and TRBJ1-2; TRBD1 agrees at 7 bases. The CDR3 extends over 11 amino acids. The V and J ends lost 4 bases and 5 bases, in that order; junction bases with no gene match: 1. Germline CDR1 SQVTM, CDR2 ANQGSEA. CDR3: CSVGQGYGYTF. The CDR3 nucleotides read TGCAGCGTTGGACAGGGTTATGGCTACACCTTC. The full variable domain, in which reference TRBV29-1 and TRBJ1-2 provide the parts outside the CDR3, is SAVISQKPSRDICQRGTSLTIQCQVDSQVTMMFWYRQQPGQSLTLIATANQGSEATYESGFVIDKFPISRPNLTFSTLTVSNMSPEDSSIYLCSVGQGYGYTFGSGTRLTVV.

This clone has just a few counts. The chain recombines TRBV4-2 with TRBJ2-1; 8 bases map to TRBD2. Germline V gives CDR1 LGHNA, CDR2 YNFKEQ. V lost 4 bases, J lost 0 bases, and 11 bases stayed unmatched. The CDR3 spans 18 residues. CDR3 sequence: CASSLTGGAFSSYNEQFF. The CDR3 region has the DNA TGTGCCAGCAGCCTCACGGGGGGGGCGTTTAGCTCCTACAATGAGCAGTTCTTC.

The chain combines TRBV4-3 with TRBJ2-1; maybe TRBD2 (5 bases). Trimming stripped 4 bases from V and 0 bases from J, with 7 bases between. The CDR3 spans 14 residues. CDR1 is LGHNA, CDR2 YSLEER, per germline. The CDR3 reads CASSLGSSYNEQFF. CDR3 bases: TGCGCCAGCAGCCTTGGGAGCTCCTACAATGAGCAGTTCTTC.

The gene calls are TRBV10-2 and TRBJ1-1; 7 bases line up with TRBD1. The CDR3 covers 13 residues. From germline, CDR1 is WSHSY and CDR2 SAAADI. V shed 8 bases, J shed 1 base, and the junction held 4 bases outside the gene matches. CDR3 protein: CASSRQGNTEAFF. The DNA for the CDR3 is TGCGCCAGCTCGAGACAGGGGAACACTGAAGCTTTCTTT.

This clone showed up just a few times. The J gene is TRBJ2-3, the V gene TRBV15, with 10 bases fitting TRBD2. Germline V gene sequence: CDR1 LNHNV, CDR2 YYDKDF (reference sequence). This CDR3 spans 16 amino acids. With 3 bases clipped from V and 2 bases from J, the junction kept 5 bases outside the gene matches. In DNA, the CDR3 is TGTGCCACCAGCAGTCCACTAGCGGGGAACACAGATACGCAGTATTTT. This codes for CATSSPLAGNTDTQYF.

The CDR3 DNA is TGTGCCAGCAGCTTAGGGTTGTGGGGGCCGGTAGATACGCAGTATTTT. Amino acid sequence: CASSLGLWGPVDTQYF. This sequence joins TRBV7-2 and TRBJ2-3, with a possible D match to TRBD1 (6 bases). CDR3 length equals 16 residues. The germline gives CDR1 SGHTA, CDR2 FQGNSA. Trimming took off 1 base at V and 5 bases at J, with 16 bases between the two ends.

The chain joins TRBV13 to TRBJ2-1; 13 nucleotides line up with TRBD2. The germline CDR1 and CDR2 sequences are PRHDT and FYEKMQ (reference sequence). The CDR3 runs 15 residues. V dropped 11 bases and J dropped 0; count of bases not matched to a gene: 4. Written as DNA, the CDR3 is TGTGCCGCACGGACTAGCGGGAGCTCCTACAATGAGCAGTTCTTC. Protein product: CAARTSGSSYNEQFF.

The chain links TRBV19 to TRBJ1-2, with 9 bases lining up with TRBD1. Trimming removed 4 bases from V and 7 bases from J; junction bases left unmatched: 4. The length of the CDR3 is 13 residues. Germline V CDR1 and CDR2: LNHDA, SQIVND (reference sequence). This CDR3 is CASSTRTGAGYTF. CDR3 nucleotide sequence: TGTGCCAGTAGTACGCGGACAGGGGCTGGCTACACCTTC.

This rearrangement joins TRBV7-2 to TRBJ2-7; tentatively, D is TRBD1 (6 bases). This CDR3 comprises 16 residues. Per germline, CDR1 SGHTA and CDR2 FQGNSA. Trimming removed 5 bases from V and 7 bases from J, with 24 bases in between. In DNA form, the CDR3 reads TGTGCCAGCAGCCCTCCGACAGGCGGGCCCCCTACGGAGCAGTACTTC. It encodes CASSPPTGGPPTEQYF.